What follows are 21 T cell receptor beta chains derived from one specimen sequenced in a study of PD-1 blockade in classical Hodgkin lymphoma. Repertoires were generated with immunoSEQ multiplex PCR, while TCRdb's copy carries only in-frame clones and drops some. Found here are tens of thousands of clones, about 80% of them singletons; the top ten hold around 19%. Time point reported: cycle 4 day 1 (C4D1), after about 6 weeks of nivolumab. After autologous stem cell transplantation all patients relapsed, and prior brentuximab vedotin exposure differed between cohorts. The starting material was peripheral blood mononuclear cells (PBMCs), obtained before the fourth cycle of nivolumab. The receptors derive from a human donor with classical Hodgkin lymphoma.

The chain couples TRBV7-2 to TRBJ2-7; D unclear. The V and J ends lost 6 bases and 0 bases respectively, with 9 bases between them. The CDR3 contains 13 residues. Germline V CDR1 and CDR2: SGHTA, FQGNSA. The CDR3 DNA is TGTGCCAGCAGTTTGACCCTCTCCTACGAGCAGTACTTC. This sequence encodes CASSLTLSYEQYF. Looking up the rest from reference TRBV7-2 and TRBJ2-7 gives the full variable domain: GAGVSQSPSNKVTEKGKDVELRCDPISGHTALYWYRQSLGQGLEFLIYFQGNSAPDKSGLPSDRFSAERTGGSVSTLTIQRTQQEDSAVYLCASSLTLSYEQYFGPGTRLTVT.

The rearrangement links TRBV28 to TRBJ1-1; D is possibly TRBD1 (5 bases). Looked up from germline, CDR1 is MDHEN and CDR2 is SYDVKM. V was pared by 5 bases and J by 1 base, with 17 bases between. The CDR3 loop spans 16 amino acids. The CDR3 region is CASSAQGPLTNTEAFF. CDR3 nucleotide sequence: TGTGCCAGCAGTGCTCAGGGTCCCCTTACGAACACTGAAGCTTTCTTT.

The rearrangement uses TRBV11-3 and TRBJ2-1, with TRBD2 matching over 11 bases. Germline CDR1 reads SGHNT; CDR2 reads YENEEA. J was trimmed by 5 bases and V by 2 bases; bases with no gene match: 5. The CDR3 spans 16 residues. CDR3 nucleotide sequence: TGTGCCAGCAGCTTATTAGCGGGGGGGCTCAACAATGAGCAGTTCTTC. This encodes CASSLLAGGLNNEQFF.

This clone appeared a few times. This sequence joins TRBV28 and TRBJ2-7; D not certain. The CDR3 consists of 13 residues. V was shortened by 3 bases and J by 5 bases, with 11 bases between the two germline ends. In germline, CDR1 is MDHEN, CDR2 SYDVKM. The CDR3 nucleotides are TGTGCCAGCAGTTTTGCCCCTATAGACGAGCAGTACTTC. As protein: CASSFAPIDEQYF. Together with reference TRBV28 and TRBJ2-7, the CDR3 gives the full variable domain: DVKVTQSSRYLVKRTGEKVFLECVQDMDHENMFWYRQDPGLGLRLIYFSYDVKMKEKGDIPEGYSVSREKKERFSLILESASTNQTSMYLCASSFAPIDEQYFGPGTRLTVT.

This clone was seen more than once but under ten times. The J gene is TRBJ2-3, the V gene TRBV30, with D possibly being TRBD2 (5 bases). V was clipped by 2 bases and J by 5 bases, with 8 bases between them. The CDR3 contains 12 residues. Germline V gene sequence: CDR1 GTSNPN, CDR2 SVGIG (reference sequence). CDR3 sequence (DNA): TGTGCCTGGAGTCAGAGCGGAGATACGCAGTATTTT. It translates to CAWSQSGDTQYF.

The gene calls are TRBV5-3 and TRBJ1-1; no reliable D call. TRBV5-3 is an ORF for which the function is uncertain. The CDR3 runs 13 residues. The V gene lost 1 base and the J gene lost 8 bases, with 12 bases spanning the gap. As DNA, the CDR3 is TGTGCCAGAAGCTTGTTACCCGAGAACGAAGCTTTCTTT. Amino acid sequence: CARSLLPENEAFF.

This chain joins TRBV27 and TRBJ2-7; no clear D gene. The V gene lost 4 bases and the J gene lost 6 bases, with 16 bases spanning the gap. This CDR3 has 14 amino acids. In germline, CDR1 is MNHEY, CDR2 SMNVEV (reference sequence). This CDR3 is CASSSPLGSGEQYF. The CDR3 region has the DNA TGTGCCAGCAGTTCCCCATTGGGTTCGGGCGAGCAGTACTTC.

This chain uses TRBV28 with TRBJ1-2; D perhaps matches TRBD1 (5 bases). The CDR3 runs 14 residues. Between the trimmed V and J ends, which lost 5 bases and 8 bases, there was a span of 18 bases. Germline CDR1 MDHEN, CDR2 SYDVKM. The CDR3 here is CASSGRDGGAGYTF. For the CDR3, the DNA is TGTGCCAGCAGTGGCAGGGACGGGGGAGCAGGCTACACCTTC.

V usage is TRBV28 and J usage is TRBJ1-5; D is undetermined. CDR1 MDHEN and CDR2 SYDVKM come from the germline V gene. CDR3 length: 16 amino acids. V lost 1 base to trimming and J lost 1 base, with 11 bases between them. The CDR3 nucleotides are TGTGCCAGCAGTTTATTCCAGGTGTCGAGCAATCAGCCCCAGCATTTT. Amino acids: CASSLFQVSSNQPQHF.

The J gene is TRBJ1-2, the V gene TRBV4-1; no reliable D call. CDR3 size: 15 residues. The V and J ends lost 0 bases and 1 base respectively, with 9 bases between them. Germline CDR1 reads MGHRA; CDR2 reads YSYEKL. For the CDR3, the DNA is TGCGCCAGCAGCCAAGAAAGCAATCGTAACTATGGCTACACCTTC. It codes for CASSQESNRNYGYTF.

The chain links TRBV7-8 to TRBJ2-7; no definite D call. The CDR3 runs to 11 residues. V lost 5 bases and J 6 bases, leaving 8 bases between the germline ends. Germline V lookup: CDR1 SGHVS, CDR2 FQNEAQ. The CDR3 sequence: CASSAAVEQYF. In DNA form, the CDR3 reads TGTGCCAGCAGCGCTGCCGTCGAGCAGTACTTC.

The chain couples TRBV10-3 to TRBJ2-1; the match to TRBD2 covers 11 bases. The CDR3 runs to 18 residues. Germline CDR1 reads ENHRY; CDR2 reads SYGVKD. V lost 6 bases and J lost 6; bases outside the gene matches: 16. CDR3 sequence: CAISLSGTSGPPPNEQFF. CDR3 coding DNA: TGTGCCATCAGCTTATCCGGGACTAGCGGACCCCCCCCCAATGAGCAGTTCTTC.

This chain joins TRBV7-8 and TRBJ1-6; 9 bases line up with TRBD1. CDR1 and CDR2 from the germline V gene are SGHVS and FQNEAQ. The trim removed 5 bases at V and 7 bases at J, leaving 9 bases unmatched. This CDR3 is built from 16 residues. DNA for the CDR3: TGTGCCAGCAGCCTAGGGACAGGGACGAGGAATTCACCCCTCCACTTT. It is translated as CASSLGTGTRNSPLHF.

The chain has TRBV19 and TRBJ1-2, with D tentatively TRBD1 (6 bases). Between the trimmed V and J ends, which lost 2 bases and 0 bases, there was a span of 10 bases. Germline lookup yields CDR1 LNHDA and CDR2 SQIVND (reference sequence). The CDR3 is 15 amino acids. In DNA, the CDR3 is TGTGCCAGTAGTATACCGGGACACACTAACTATGGCTACACCTTC. Its translation: CASSIPGHTNYGYTF.

The V gene is TRBV18, the J gene TRBJ1-2; TRBD1 matches 9 bases. CDR3 length: 13 amino acids. V was clipped by 6 bases and J by 5 bases; unmatched bases: 4. Germline V gene lookup returns CDR1 KGHSH and CDR2 LQKENI. This CDR3 reads CASSLGTGYGYTF. DNA for the CDR3: TGTGCCAGCTCTCTCGGGACAGGGTATGGCTACACCTTC.

The chain uses TRBV7-3 and TRBJ1-4, with 7 bases lining up with TRBD1. The CDR3 length is 16 residues. V shed 1 base and J 3 bases; nucleotides not matched to a gene: 5. From germline, CDR1 is SGHTA and CDR2 FQGTGA. CDR3 in amino acids: CASSLNTGAANEKLFF. The CDR3 DNA is TGTGCCAGCAGCTTAAACACAGGGGCAGCTAATGAAAAACTGTTTTTT.

The chain links TRBV19 to TRBJ2-1; D could derive from TRBD1 or TRBD2 (5 bases each). This CDR3 is built from 13 residues. Looked up from germline, CDR1 is LNHDA and CDR2 is SQIVND (reference sequence). The ends were cut back, 3 bases at V and 9 bases at J, with 12 bases in the middle. The CDR3 bases are TGTGCCAGTAGTATGCCCGGGACGGTTGAGCAGTTCTTC. As protein: CASSMPGTVEQFF.

The CDR3, as DNA: TGTGCCAGCGGCGTAGGTATGCGGACGTCCTACGAGCAGTACTTC. Its protein product is CASGVGMRTSYEQYF. The chain links TRBV27 to TRBJ2-7, with no clear D. Germline-derived CDR1 and CDR2 are MNHEY and SMNVEV (reference sequence). V gave up 8 bases and J gave up 1 base, with 18 bases separating them. The CDR3 loop spans 15 amino acids.

The rearrangement uses TRBV7-8 and TRBJ2-1, with unresolved D. The CDR3 extends over 13 amino acids. Looked up from germline, CDR1 is SGHVS and CDR2 is FQNEAQ. The ends were cut back, 0 bases at V and 9 bases at J, with 9 bases in the middle. CDR3 nucleotides: TGTGCCAGCAGCTTAGCGGCGGTTGGTGAGCAGTTCTTC. It yields the protein CASSLAAVGEQFF.

This clone has just one count. The chain uses TRBV10-3 and TRBJ2-1; the D gene is possibly TRBD2 (5 bases). This CDR3 is 14 amino acids long. Trimming cost V 2 bases and J 3 bases, with 8 bases left between them. Germline V lookup: CDR1 ENHRY, CDR2 SYGVKD. CDR3 amino acids: CAISEVAGYNEQFF. CDR3 DNA: TGTGCCATCAGTGAGGTGGCGGGCTACAATGAGCAGTTCTTC.

This chain joins TRBV10-3 and TRBJ1-6, with 12 nucleotides matching TRBD1. Germline-derived CDR1 and CDR2 are ENHRY and SYGVKD. The CDR3 contains 19 residues. Unmatched junction bases numbered 12, after V lost 3 bases and J lost 6 bases. CDR3 loop: CAISDQRPGTGGSNSPLHF. The CDR3 nucleotides read TGTGCCATCAGTGATCAGAGACCCGGGACAGGGGGCTCTAATTCACCCCTCCACTTT.